The 2 T cell receptor beta chains presented below share a single source sample, sequenced in a study of shared clonotypes between healthy human individuals. Terminally differentiated effector memory CD45RA+ cells were excluded from the naive CD8 cells, which were CD45RO-negative and positively selected for CCR7. Measured with immunoSEQ multiplex PCR; TCRdb has only the in-frame clones, and not every one. The table shows about 750,000 clones, with nearly 95% occurring only once. The sequenced material came from naive CD8+ T cells sorted from blood. The receptors come from a man between 25 and 39 years old in good health.

The chain is built from TRBV13 and TRBJ2-3; no clear D. This CDR3 comprises 14 residues. The germline V and J ends were trimmed by 3 bases and 2 bases, with 9 bases remaining between them. CDR1 and CDR2 from the germline V gene are PRHDT and FYEKMQ (reference sequence). The CDR3 protein is CASSLRQNTDTQYF. The CDR3 region has the DNA TGTGCCAGCAGCTTGCGGCAGAACACAGATACGCAGTATTTT.

Comments on this clone: Other DNA sequences of this sample code for an identical CDR3. This chain connects TRBV7-9 to TRBJ2-5; no reliable D call. The V and J ends lost 1 base and 4 bases respectively, with 4 bases between them. From germline, CDR1 is SEHNR and CDR2 FQNEAQ (reference sequence). The CDR3 covers 12 residues. CDR3 bases: TGTGCCAGCAGCTTAGGTTTAGAGACCCAGTACTTC. Translating it yields CASSLGLETQYF.